The next 30 T cell receptor beta chains were all read from a single sample in a study of control samples from healthy donors and cancer patients. Repertoires were generated with immunoSEQ multiplex PCR, while TCRdb's copy carries only in-frame clones and drops some. The data hold 90,000 to 100,000 clones, with about nine tenths observed a single time. The sample comprised blood. Receptors were obtained from a woman between 65 and 79 years old in good health.

The chain is built from TRBV30 and TRBJ1-2; D gene ambiguous. This CDR3 has 11 amino acids. CDR1 GTSNPN and CDR2 SVGIG come from the germline V gene (reference sequence). Trimming left V 1 base short and J 8 bases short, with 8 bases between. The CDR3 reads CAWSGPGGYTF. DNA for the CDR3: TGTGCCTGGAGTGGGCCGGGAGGCTACACCTTC.

This chain joins TRBV12-3 or TRBV12-4 and TRBJ1-5, with a weak D call TRBD1 (5 bases). This CDR3 region has 13 residues. Between the trimmed V and J ends, which lost 3 bases and 6 bases, there was a span of 9 bases. Here the CDR3 DNA reads TGTGCCAGCAGTTTGAACACAGGTCAGCCCCAGCATTTT. Protein sequence: CASSLNTGQPQHF.

The rearrangement links TRBV11-1 to TRBJ1-2, with TRBD1 identical over 8 bases. Germline values: CDR1 SGHAT, CDR2 FQDESV (reference sequence). The CDR3 spans 15 residues. V trimming: 5 bases; J trimming: 4 bases; junction bases outside the gene matches: 9. The CDR3 coding sequence is TGTGCCAGCAGCCCTCGACAGGGGCTGAGCTATGGCTACACCTTC. Protein: CASSPRQGLSYGYTF. The whole variable domain, filled in from reference TRBV11-1 and TRBJ1-2, reads EAEVAQSPRYKITEKSQAVAFWCDPISGHATLYWYRQILGQGPELLVQFQDESVVDDSQLPKDRFSAERLKGVDSTLKIQPAELGDSAMYLCASSPRQGLSYGYTFGSGTRLTVV.

V and J are TRBV19 and TRBJ2-7; 7 positions match TRBD1. The CDR3 covers 14 residues. Germline trimming cut 5 bases from V and 6 bases from J; bases unmatched to any gene: 10. Looked up from germline, CDR1 is LNHDA and CDR2 is SQIVND (reference sequence). The DNA for the CDR3 is TGTGCCAGTAGTCCCCAGACAGGGCGGGTCGAGCAGTACTTC. It codes for CASSPQTGRVEQYF.

This chain joins TRBV4-3 and TRBJ2-1; 7 nucleotides line up with TRBD2. The germline V gene encodes CDR1 LGHNA and CDR2 YSLEER. The V and J ends lost 1 base and 2 bases, in that order; junction bases with no gene match: 5. The CDR3 is made up of 16 amino acids. The CDR3: CASSQVGGTPYNEQFF. CDR3 bases: TGCGCCAGCAGCCAAGTGGGGGGGACCCCCTACAATGAGCAGTTCTTC.

This clone appeared a few times. CDR3 DNA sequence: TGTGCCAGTAGTTTACAGGGGGCTGGGAACACTGAAGCTTTCTTT. Translating it yields CASSLQGAGNTEAFF. V gene TRBV19 combines with J gene TRBJ1-1; 9 nucleotides agree with TRBD1. V lost 5 bases to trimming and J lost 1 base; unmatched junction nucleotides: 5. This CDR3 comprises 15 residues. Germline CDR1 reads LNHDA; CDR2 reads SQIVND (reference sequence).

The chain carries TRBV11-2 and TRBJ1-4; 7 nucleotides agree with TRBD1. The CDR3 length is 13 residues. Germline V lookup: CDR1 SGHAT, CDR2 FQNNGV. After removal of 4 bases from V and 8 bases from J, the junction contained 4 bases not matched to a gene. CDR3 bases: TGTGCCAGCAGCTCGGGACAGCCAGAAAAACTGTTTTTT. It is translated as CASSSGQPEKLFF.

This chain uses TRBV27 with TRBJ2-4, with D uncertain. CDR3 length: 16 amino acids. V was cut by 7 bases and J by 0 bases, with 16 bases left in between. Per the germline V gene, CDR1 is MNHEY and CDR2 is SMNVEV (reference sequence). CDR3 residues: CASNPTPDLAKNIQYF. The CDR3 DNA follows: TGTGCCAGCAATCCCACCCCTGACTTAGCCAAAAACATTCAGTACTTC.

The CDR3 sequence: CASSRDSSSYNEQFF. CDR3 nucleotides: TGTGCCAGCAGCCGTGACAGCAGCTCCTACAATGAGCAGTTCTTC. The V gene is TRBV5-4, the J gene TRBJ2-1, with D perhaps TRBD1 (5 bases). The CDR3 extends over 15 amino acids. Trimming cost V 4 bases and J 0 bases, with 11 bases left between them. From germline, CDR1 is SGHNT and CDR2 YYREEE (reference sequence).

The gene calls are TRBV7-2 and TRBJ2-7, with D unresolved. Deletions cut 5 bases from V and 1 base from J, with 9 bases between. Germline V gene data show CDR1 as SGHTA and CDR2 as FQGNSA. The CDR3 is 13 amino acids. CDR3 DNA: TGTGCCAGCAGCCCTGACATGTCCTACGAGCAGTACTTC. It is translated as CASSPDMSYEQYF.

This chain uses TRBV12-3 or TRBV12-4 with TRBJ2-7, with D unresolved. The CDR3 runs 13 residues. Deletions cut 3 bases from V and 7 bases from J, with 13 bases between. The CDR3 DNA reads as TGTGCCAGCAGTTTTGGCCCCTCGTGGGAGCAGTACTTC. It encodes CASSFGPSWEQYF.

This sequence joins TRBV6-5 and TRBJ2-7; D may be TRBD1 (7 bases). V shed 6 bases and J shed 8 bases, with 17 bases lying between them. The CDR3 is 13 amino acids. Germline V CDR1 and CDR2: MNHEY, SVGAGI. For the CDR3, the DNA is TGTGCCAGCAGGGATAAGGGGGCGGGGAAGCAGTACTTC. Residues: CASRDKGAGKQYF.

The chain recombines TRBV14 with TRBJ1-3; unclear D gene. Trimming left V 7 bases short and J 3 bases short, with 13 bases between. Germline CDR1 and CDR2: SGHDN and FVKESK. This CDR3 has 14 amino acids. CDR3 bases: TGTGCCAGCAAACCCGGCAGCATTGGAAACACCATATATTTT. It encodes CASKPGSIGNTIYF. Complete variable domain (other parts from reference TRBV14 and TRBJ1-3): EAGVTQFPSHSVIEKGQTVTLRCDPISGHDNLYWYRRVMGKEIKFLLHFVKESKQDESGMPNNRFLAERTGGTYSTLKVQPAELEDSGVYFCASKPGSIGNTIYFGEGSWLTVV.

The J gene is TRBJ2-7, the V gene TRBV12-3 or TRBV12-4; D gene unclear. The CDR3 length is 12 residues. The ends were cut back, 1 base at V and 6 bases at J, with 7 bases in the middle. The CDR3 DNA is TGTGCCAGCAGTTTAGTCGCAGCCGAGCAGTACTTC. Translating gives CASSLVAAEQYF.

CDR3: CATSREWGFQETQYF. Here the CDR3 DNA reads TGTGCCACCAGCAGAGAATGGGGGTTCCAAGAGACCCAGTACTTC. The V call is TRBV15, the J call TRBJ2-5; the D call may be TRBD1 or TRBD2 (5 bases each). Trimming took 0 bases from V and 1 from J, leaving 9 bases between them. Germline V gene data show CDR1 as LNHNV and CDR2 as YYDKDF (reference sequence). CDR3 length equals 15 residues.

The rearrangement links TRBV3-1 (or the pseudogene TRBV3-2) to TRBJ2-2; 10 nucleotides align to TRBD2. The CDR3 covers 14 residues. Trimming at V came to 6 bases and at J to 6 bases, leaving 4 bases not matched to a gene. Germline-derived CDR1 and CDR2 are LGHDT and YNNKEL (reference sequence). CDR3 coding DNA: TGTGCCAGCAGTTTGACTAGCGGGTCCGGGGAGCTGTTTTTT. Its translation: CASSLTSGSGELFF.

On this clone itself: Other DNA sequences in this sample translate to the same CDR3. The chain combines TRBV5-1 with TRBJ1-1; a possible D gene is TRBD1 (5 bases). Germline assignment: CDR1 SGHRS and CDR2 YFSETQ. The CDR3 has 13 amino acids. V shed 4 bases and J shed 1 base, with 8 bases lying between them. The CDR3 sequence: CASSPGQNTEAFF. In DNA, the CDR3 is TGCGCCAGCAGCCCCGGACAGAACACTGAAGCTTTCTTT.

This chain joins TRBV6-2 or TRBV6-3 and TRBJ1-1; D gene ambiguous. This CDR3 has 15 residues. Germline lookup yields CDR1 MNHEY and CDR2 SVGEGT. Trimming cost V 6 bases and J 2 bases, with 16 bases left between them. This CDR3 reads CASSQRIGLNTEAFF. The DNA for the CDR3 is TGTGCCAGCAGCCAGAGGATCGGGCTTAACACTGAAGCTTTCTTT.

The J gene is TRBJ2-3, the V gene TRBV5-1; 9 nucleotides line up with TRBD1. CDR1 is SGHRS, CDR2 YFSETQ, per germline. CDR3 size: 15 residues. Trimming removed 5 bases from V and 3 bases from J; junction bases left unmatched: 7. The CDR3 protein is CASSRRGQGTDTQYF. In DNA, the CDR3 is TGCGCCAGCAGTCGTCGGGGACAGGGAACAGATACGCAGTATTTT.

This chain links TRBV2 with TRBJ1-2; no firm D call. The CDR3 sequence is 14 residues long. V lost 2 bases to trimming and J lost 1 base, with 8 bases between them. The germline CDR1 and CDR2 sequences are SNHLY and FYNNEI. In DNA form, the CDR3 reads TGTGCCAGCAGTGAAACTGGGATTAACTATGGCTACACCTTC. Residues: CASSETGINYGYTF.

As concerns this clone: This sample also contains other DNA sequences that code for the same CDR3. The chain links TRBV7-9 to TRBJ1-1; D gene unclear. Germline V gene lookup returns CDR1 SEHNR and CDR2 FQNEAQ (reference sequence). V was trimmed by 5 bases and J by 4 bases, leaving 5 bases between them. This CDR3 contains 11 residues. This chain's CDR3 is CASSRFTEAFF. For the CDR3, the DNA is TGTGCCAGCAGCCGGTTCACTGAAGCTTTCTTT.

This chain uses TRBV5-1 with TRBJ2-2; 10 bases line up with TRBD2. Germline-derived CDR1 and CDR2 are SGHRS and YFSETQ. The CDR3 runs 15 residues. With 3 bases clipped from V and 1 base from J, the junction kept 0 bases outside the gene matches. For the CDR3, the DNA is TGCGCCAGCAGCTGGACTAGCGGGAACACCGGGGAGCTGTTTTTT. Translated, it gives CASSWTSGNTGELFF.

In its sample, this clone was seen once. J is TRBJ2-1 and V is TRBV5-4; D is unclear. Trimming left V 1 base short and J 5 bases short, with 7 bases between. Germline values: CDR1 SGHNT, CDR2 YYREEE (reference sequence). The CDR3 runs 13 residues. CDR3 sequence: CASSLRVHNEQFF. CDR3 coding DNA: TGTGCCAGCAGCTTGAGGGTACACAATGAGCAGTTCTTC.

This rearrangement joins TRBV30 to TRBJ1-3; D might be TRBD1 (5 bases). The CDR3 is 13 residues long. Germline lookup yields CDR1 GTSNPN and CDR2 SVGIG (reference sequence). The V end was cut by 2 bases, the J end by 7 bases, with 12 bases between. The CDR3 loop is CAWSTGGPNTIYF. The DNA for the CDR3 is TGTGCCTGGAGTACGGGGGGTCCGAACACCATATATTTT.

The V call is TRBV28, the J call TRBJ2-6; D is unclear. In germline, CDR1 is MDHEN, CDR2 SYDVKM. The CDR3 totals 15 residues. V was pared by 5 bases and J by 2 bases, with 10 bases between. In DNA form, the CDR3 reads TGTGCCAGCAGTCCCCCACCCACTGGGGCCAACGTCCTGACTTTC. Its translation is CASSPPPTGANVLTF.

This clone was recorded once. V gene TRBV10-3 combines with J gene TRBJ1-2; 7 positions match TRBD1. Germline CDR1 is ENHRY and CDR2 is SYGVKD. The length of the CDR3 is 14 residues. V lost 5 bases, J lost 3 bases, and 6 bases stayed unmatched. CDR3 in amino acids: CAISPPGTDYGYTF. CDR3 nucleotides: TGTGCCATCAGTCCCCCCGGGACAGACTATGGCTACACCTTC.

The rearrangement links TRBV2 to TRBJ1-2; D gene uncertain. V was clipped by 3 bases and J by 4 bases, with 6 bases between them. The CDR3 is 12 amino acids. Germline V gives CDR1 SNHLY, CDR2 FYNNEI. CDR3 sequence (DNA): TGTGCCAGCAGTGAGGGTCTCTATGGCTACACCTTC. Encoded protein: CASSEGLYGYTF.

The chain links TRBV19 to TRBJ1-1; D unclear. V lost 0 bases and J lost 1, with 6 bases in between. Germline CDR1 and CDR2: LNHDA and SQIVND (reference sequence). This CDR3 spans 14 amino acids. CDR3 sequence reads: CASSIDGWNTEAFF. The CDR3 DNA reads as TGTGCCAGTAGTATAGACGGGTGGAACACTGAAGCTTTCTTT.

This clone has just one count. The gene calls are TRBV19 and TRBJ2-5; no reliable D call. The V end was cut by 5 bases, the J end by 4 bases, with 17 bases between. The CDR3 contains 15 residues. Germline lookup yields CDR1 LNHDA and CDR2 SQIVND (reference sequence). The CDR3 sequence: CASSDHSIGVETQYF. CDR3 bases: TGTGCCAGTAGTGATCATTCTATCGGTGTAGAGACCCAGTACTTC.

The rearrangement links TRBV5-1 to TRBJ2-1; 11 bases line up with TRBD1. Germline trimming cut 4 bases from V and 6 bases from J; bases unmatched to any gene: 6. Germline V lookup: CDR1 SGHRS, CDR2 YFSETQ. The CDR3 spans 15 residues. CDR3 sequence reads: CASSLRTGGANEQFF. The CDR3 coding sequence is TGCGCCAGCAGCCTCCGGACAGGGGGCGCCAATGAGCAGTTCTTC.